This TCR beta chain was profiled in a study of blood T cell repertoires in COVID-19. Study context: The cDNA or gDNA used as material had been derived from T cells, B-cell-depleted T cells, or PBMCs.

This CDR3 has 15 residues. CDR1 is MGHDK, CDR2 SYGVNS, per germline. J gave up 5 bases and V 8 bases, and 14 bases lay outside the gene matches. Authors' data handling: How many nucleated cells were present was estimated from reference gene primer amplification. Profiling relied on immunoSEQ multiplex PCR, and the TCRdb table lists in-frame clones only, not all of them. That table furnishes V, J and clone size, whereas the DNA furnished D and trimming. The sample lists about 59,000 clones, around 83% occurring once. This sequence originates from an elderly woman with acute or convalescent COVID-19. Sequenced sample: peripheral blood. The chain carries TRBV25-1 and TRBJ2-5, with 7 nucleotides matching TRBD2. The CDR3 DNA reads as TGTGCCAGCCCCTCCCCAGCGGGGCCAGGGGAGACCCAGTACTTC. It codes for CASPSPAGPGETQYF.